The clone carrying this T cell receptor beta chain was seen ten or more times. The data are from a study of Graves' ophthalmopathy and Graves' hyperthyroidism. The study recruited hyperthyroidism patients aged 18 to 65 who were newly diagnosed, under 2 months' duration. Exclusion applied to patients with other autoimmune diseases, uncontrolled infections, pregnancy or lactation. With 5 bases clipped from V and 2 bases from J, the junction kept 11 bases outside the gene matches. Germline CDR1 and CDR2: LNHDA and SQIVND (reference sequence). The CDR3 sequence is 19 residues long. Scientists amplified the TCR beta CDR3 regions from RNA transcripts. RT-PCR in the first round used HTBI primers; a second-round multiplex PCR followed. TCRdb used MiXCR to reprocess the multiplex PCR reads, holding one entry per CDR3 protein. The profile covers a few hundred thousand distinct CDR3 sequences, with 35% to 45% appearing a single time and about 4% taken by the ten largest.

Sample: peripheral blood or thyroid tissue (not recorded which). This TCR was recovered from an adult man with Graves' hyperthyroidism. The chain employs TRBV19 and TRBJ2-6; 11 nucleotides agree with TRBD1. CDR3 nucleotide sequence: TGTGCCAGTAGTCACCGGGACAGGGGGAGGATAGCTGGGGCCAACGTCCTGACTTTC. Its protein is CASSHRDRGRIAGANVLTF.